Below are 20 T cell receptor beta chains sequenced from a single sample in a study of spatial heterogeneity in lung cancer. Noted time point: sample taken at primary tumor resection. Findings of the study overall: Counts of expanded alpha and beta TCRs within tumors tracked the tumor nonsynonymous mutation count.

These receptors lack a known antigen. TCRdb re-analysed the 5' RACE reads in MiXCR, keeping a single row per CDR3 protein. The data contain fewer than 15,000 distinct CDR3 sequences, about 5% of them singletons. The material was lung tumor tissue, obtained at surgery. All receptors come from a female donor with early-stage non-small cell lung cancer.

The table lists this clonotype with many counts. The chain uses TRBV5-6 and TRBJ2-2; D gene uncertain. This CDR3 has 14 residues. The germline V and J ends were trimmed by 4 bases and 6 bases, with 13 bases remaining between them. CDR1 is SGHDT and CDR2 is YYEEEE in the germline V gene. The CDR3 sequence: CASSHQRSPGELFF. The CDR3 nucleotides are TGTGCCAGCAGCCACCAAAGGTCCCCCGGGGAGCTGTTTTTT.

This clonotype was recorded many times. The chain recombines TRBV28 with TRBJ2-2; D ambiguous. Trimming cost V 6 bases and J 7 bases, with 6 bases left between them. Per germline, CDR1 MDHEN and CDR2 SYDVKM. This CDR3 has 11 residues. The CDR3 coding sequence is TGTGCCAGCAGCGGGCGCGGGGAGCTGTTTTTT. It codes for CASSGRGELFF.

This clonotype was recorded at least ten times. V usage is TRBV18 and J usage is TRBJ1-1; perhaps TRBD1 as D (5 bases). Germline V gene lookup returns CDR1 KGHSH and CDR2 LQKENI. This CDR3 has 14 residues. V lost 6 bases and J 5 bases, leaving 16 bases between the germline ends. CDR3 sequence reads: CASSPRWGKTEAFF. CDR3 bases: TGTGCCAGCTCTCCTCGGTGGGGGAAGACTGAAGCTTTCTTT.

This clonotype was seen repeatedly, ten times or more. J is TRBJ2-5 and V is TRBV11-3; 8 nucleotides agree with TRBD2. The CDR3 spans 17 residues. After removal of 1 base from V and 1 base from J, the junction contained 8 bases not matched to a gene. CDR1 is SGHNT and CDR2 is YENEEA in the germline V gene. CDR3 region: CASSLGGRGGLQETQYF. In DNA, the CDR3 is TGTGCCAGCAGCTTAGGGGGCCGCGGGGGGCTCCAAGAGACCCAGTACTTC. Complete variable domain (other parts from reference TRBV11-3 and TRBJ2-5): EAGVVQSPRYKIIEKKQPVAFWCNPISGHNTLYWYLQNLGQGPELLIRYENEEAVDDSQLPKDRFSAERLKGVDSTLKIQPAELGDSAVYLCASSLGGRGGLQETQYFGPGTRLLVL.

This clonotype was picked up many times. This chain uses TRBV6-1 with TRBJ2-3; D may match TRBD1 or TRBD2 (5 bases each). Deletions cut 6 bases from V and 5 bases from J, with 9 bases between. Germline CDR1 and CDR2: MNHNS and SASEGT. This CDR3 is 12 amino acids long. DNA of the CDR3: TGTGCCAGCAGGGTTGGGGGAGATACGCAGTATTTT. Translation: CASRVGGDTQYF.

Relative to its sample, this clonotype is medium-sized (0.01 to 0.1%). This chain uses TRBV4-2 with TRBJ2-1; D unclear. This CDR3 has 15 amino acids. With 0 bases removed from V and 1 base from J, the gap between germline ends came to 7 bases. Germline-derived CDR1 and CDR2 are LGHNA and YNFKEQ. The CDR3 DNA sequence: TGTGCCAGCAGCCAAGAACGGAAATCCTACAATGAGCAGTTCTTC. This sequence encodes CASSQERKSYNEQFF.

This clonotype occurred once. V usage is TRBV29-1 and J usage is TRBJ2-5; tentative D call: TRBD2 (5 bases). Trimming removed 1 base at V and 2 bases at J, with 23 bases between. The CDR3 spans 18 residues. Germline lookup yields CDR1 SQVTM and CDR2 ANQGSEA. The chain's CDR3 is CSVEGVWKGGYAQETQYF. The CDR3 nucleotides are TGCAGCGTTGAAGGAGTCTGGAAGGGCGGGTACGCTCAAGAGACCCAGTACTTC. Variable domain in full (rest from reference TRBV29-1 and TRBJ2-5): SAVISQKPSRDICQRGTSLTIQCQVDSQVTMMFWYRQQPGQSLTLIATANQGSEATYESGFVIDKFPISRPNLTFSTLTVSNMSPEDSSIYLCSVEGVWKGGYAQETQYFGPGTRLLVL.

This clonotype was seen just once. The gene calls are TRBV19 and TRBJ1-5; 7 bases agree with TRBD1. Germline V lookup: CDR1 LNHDA, CDR2 SQIVND (reference sequence). V trimming: 6 bases; J trimming: 2 bases; junction bases outside the gene matches: 7. The CDR3 is made up of 15 amino acids. The DNA for the CDR3 is TGTGCCAGTAGGCCCACAGGGGCTGGCAATCAGCCCCAGCATTTT. Encoded protein: CASRPTGAGNQPQHF.

This clonotype was seen repeatedly, ten times or more. CDR3: CAISESPSSYNEQFF. In DNA form, the CDR3 reads TGTGCCATCAGTGAGTCCCCGAGCTCCTACAATGAGCAGTTCTTC. The chain has TRBV10-3 and TRBJ2-1; no definite D call. Germline V gives CDR1 ENHRY, CDR2 SYGVKD. The V end was cut by 0 bases, the J end by 0 bases, with 6 bases between. The CDR3 has 15 residues.

This clonotype occurred many times. The chain has TRBV5-8 and TRBJ2-4; TRBD2 matches at 14 bases. Germline V lookup: CDR1 SGHTS, CDR2 YDEGEE. The length of the CDR3 is 16 residues. The junction had 4 bases not matched to a gene; V was cut back by 2 bases and J by 6 bases. CDR3 protein: CASSLGTSGGTNIQYF. The CDR3 DNA sequence: TGTGCCAGCAGCTTAGGGACTAGCGGGGGCACAAACATTCAGTACTTC.

This clonotype is medium-sized (0.01 to 0.1%) by share. The chain has TRBV6-6 and TRBJ1-2, with a tentative D call TRBD1 (5 bases). V was shortened by 2 bases and J by 7 bases, with 5 bases between the two germline ends. The germline gives CDR1 MNHNY, CDR2 SVGAGI (reference sequence). The CDR3 spans 11 residues. This CDR3 reads CASSYRGGYTF. Here the CDR3 DNA reads TGTGCCAGCAGTTACAGGGGTGGCTACACCTTC.

This clonotype was picked up many times. The genes are TRBV2 and TRBJ2-1; TRBD1 matches at 9 bases. There are 15 residues in the CDR3. The germline V gene encodes CDR1 SNHLY and CDR2 FYNNEI. The V and J ends lost 7 bases and 6 bases, in that order; junction bases with no gene match: 10. CDR3 residues: CASTEGQGPLNEQFF. The CDR3 nucleotides are TGTGCCAGCACCGAGGGACAGGGCCCCCTCAATGAGCAGTTCTTC.

This clonotype was picked up many times. Sequence at one end of the junction differs from germline and may be a read error. CDR3 loop: CTSSRLGQRETQYF. As DNA, the CDR3 is TGTACCAGCAGTCGGCTGGGACAGCGAGAGACCCAGTACTTC. This chain links TRBV6-2 or TRBV6-3 with TRBJ2-5, with 7 bases identical to TRBD1. The CDR3 is 14 residues long. Germline V gene lookup returns CDR1 MNHEY and CDR2 SVGEGT.

This clonotype has a handful of counts. The V call is TRBV5-1, the J call TRBJ1-2; D possibly corresponds to TRBD1 (5 bases). V lost 6 bases and J lost 2, with 14 bases in between. The germline V gene encodes CDR1 SGHRS and CDR2 YFSETQ. This CDR3 contains 14 residues. The CDR3 loop reads CASKRNQGNYGYTF. CDR3 DNA sequence: TGCGCCAGCAAGCGGAACCAGGGAAACTATGGCTACACCTTC.

In this sample, this clonotype turned up many times. This chain connects TRBV7-2 to TRBJ1-3, with 9 bases aligning to TRBD1. The CDR3 runs to 16 residues. Trimming at V came to 4 bases and at J to 3 bases, leaving 7 bases not matched to a gene. Germline V lookup: CDR1 SGHTA, CDR2 FQGNSA. The DNA for the CDR3 is TGTGCCAGCAGCTCCTACGGGACAGGGCGTGGAAACACCATATATTTT. This translates into CASSSYGTGRGNTIYF.

The table lists this clonotype with many counts. This chain uses TRBV7-6 with TRBJ2-3; D is possibly TRBD2 (7 bases). CDR1 is SGHVS, CDR2 FNYEAQ, per germline. The ends were cut back, 5 bases at V and 5 bases at J, with 17 bases in the middle. The CDR3 is made up of 15 amino acids. CDR3 sequence (DNA): TGTGCCAGCAGCCCTGTGGGGGGGCCAAGAGATACGCAGTATTTT. It translates to CASSPVGGPRDTQYF.

This clonotype was recorded many times. This rearrangement joins TRBV20-1 to TRBJ2-7, with 7 bases identical to TRBD1. With 6 bases clipped from V and 3 bases from J, the junction kept 8 bases outside the gene matches. The CDR3 contains 13 residues. Germline CDR1 DFQATT, CDR2 SNEGSKA (reference sequence). Here the CDR3 DNA reads TGCAGTGCGAGCAGACAGGGTTACTACGAGCAGTACTTC. Translation: CSASRQGYYEQYF.

This clonotype came up many times. The chain links TRBV9 to TRBJ1-3; 7 nucleotides align to TRBD1. Germline loops: CDR1 SGDLS, CDR2 YYNGEE. The J segment lost 2 bases and the V segment lost 2 bases, leaving 7 bases of the junction unmatched. This CDR3 region has 16 residues. The DNA for the CDR3 is TGTGCCAGCAGCGTGACAGGGCTGGATGCTGGAAACACCATATATTTT. It codes for CASSVTGLDAGNTIYF.

Many counts were recorded for this clonotype. V and J are TRBV7-8 and TRBJ2-5, with D perhaps matching TRBD1 or TRBD2 (6 bases each). Trimming removed 3 bases from V and 3 bases from J, with 20 bases in between. The CDR3 runs to 17 residues. Per germline, CDR1 SGHVS and CDR2 FQNEAQ. The CDR3 protein is CASSFRTGASGEETQYF. The DNA of the CDR3 is TGTGCCAGCAGCTTTCGTACGGGGGCCTCGGGGGAAGAGACCCAGTACTTC.

This clonotype was detected many times. The chain recombines TRBV9 with TRBJ2-7, with 9 positions matching TRBD1. This CDR3 contains 14 residues. The germline gives CDR1 SGDLS, CDR2 YYNGEE. J gave up 4 bases and V 4 bases, and 6 bases lay outside the gene matches. The chain's CDR3 is CASSPGTGLYEQYF. The CDR3 coding sequence is TGTGCCAGCAGCCCCGGGACAGGGCTGTACGAGCAGTACTTC.